These T cell receptor beta chains were read from a single sample in a study of blood T cell repertoires in COVID-19. Sequencing used immunoSEQ multiplex PCR; TCRdb keeps in-frame clones, though not all of them. Of around 100,000 clones in the sample, more than 75% were seen once. The sample was peripheral blood. Receptors were obtained from a man in his 60s with acute or convalescent COVID-19. CDR3s include the opening cysteine and the closing phenylalanine or tryptophan. Fields, in order: D gene, J gene, clone size, V gene, CDR3 DNA, CDR3 protein. The D gene is left open where the match is weak. The size entry is marked missing in some rows and otherwise reads once, few, many or a size class.

D gene: NA; J gene: TRBJ1-2; clone size: NA; V gene: TRBV18; CDR3 DNA: TGTGCCAGCTCACCAGTTCGCCAGAACTATGGCTACACCTTC; CDR3 protein: CASSPVRQNYGYTF
D gene: TRBD2; J gene: TRBJ2-4; clone size: NA; V gene: TRBV5-1; CDR3 DNA: TGCGCCAGCAGCTTGGAGGCGGGAGCTGCCAAAAACATTCAGTACTTC; CDR3 protein: CASSLEAGAAKNIQYF
D gene: TRBD1; J gene: TRBJ2-2; clone size: once; V gene: TRBV18; CDR3 DNA: TGTGCCAGCTCACCGCGGGCCGGGACAGGGGGCTTCGCGAACACCGGGGAGCTGTTTTTT; CDR3 protein: CASSPRAGTGGFANTGELFF
D gene: TRBD1; J gene: TRBJ1-1; clone size: NA; V gene: TRBV11-2; CDR3 DNA: TGTGCCAGCAGCTCTGAAGGGGGCGGAAGGGCTGAAGCTTTCTTT; CDR3 protein: CASSSEGGGRAEAFF
D gene: NA; J gene: TRBJ2-1; clone size: NA; V gene: TRBV5-1; CDR3 DNA: TGCGCCAGCAGCTTAGACTTCCTGTACAATGAGCAGTTCTTC; CDR3 protein: CASSLDFLYNEQFF
D gene: NA; J gene: TRBJ1-5; clone size: NA; V gene: TRBV6-2/TRBV6-3; CDR3 DNA: TGTGCCAGCAGTTATAGGGGGAGCAATCAGCCCCAGCATTTT; CDR3 protein: CASSYRGSNQPQHF
D gene: NA; J gene: TRBJ2-5; clone size: NA; V gene: TRBV23-1; CDR3 DNA: TGCGCCAGGAGGAAGACCCAGTACTTC; CDR3 protein: CARRKTQYF
D gene: TRBD1; J gene: TRBJ1-5; clone size: NA; V gene: TRBV19; CDR3 DNA: TGTGCCAGTACCAGGGACAGGTATGATCAGCCCCAGCATTTT; CDR3 protein: CASTRDRYDQPQHF
D gene: NA; J gene: TRBJ1-1; clone size: NA; V gene: TRBV28; CDR3 DNA: TGTGCCAGCAGATTACCAGACACTGAAGCTTTCTTT; CDR3 protein: CASRLPDTEAFF
D gene: NA; J gene: TRBJ1-2; clone size: NA; V gene: TRBV27; CDR3 DNA: TGTGCCAGCAGTTTTTCGGGGGAATTCTATGGCTACACCTTC; CDR3 protein: CASSFSGEFYGYTF
D gene: TRBD1; J gene: TRBJ1-5; clone size: NA; V gene: TRBV3-1/TRBV3-2; CDR3 DNA: TGTGCCAGCAGCCACGGGACAGGCTATCAGCCCCAGCATTTT; CDR3 protein: CASSHGTGYQPQHF
D gene: NA; J gene: TRBJ1-1; clone size: NA; V gene: TRBV28; CDR3 DNA: TGTGCCAGCAGTTTATGGGCCAGGATGGTTGTCTCTGAAGCTTTCTTT; CDR3 protein: CASSLWARMVVSEAFF
D gene: NA; J gene: TRBJ2-4; clone size: NA; V gene: TRBV9; CDR3 DNA: TGTGCCAGCAGCGTAGGGACAGAAAACATTCAGTACTTC; CDR3 protein: CASSVGTENIQYF